This T cell receptor beta chain was profiled in a study of CXCR3-negative and CXCR3-positive naive CD8 T cells. Germline V gives CDR1 SEHNR, CDR2 FQNEAQ (reference sequence). CDR3 length: 15 amino acids. Triplicate sorting captured around 300,000 cells each from every CD8+ T cell subset. TRB cDNA was prepared as libraries by UMI-labeled 5' RACE. TCRdb re-called the 5' RACE reads; every CDR3 protein appears as one record, without DNA. Its table lists over 100,000 distinct CDR3 sequences. Sequenced sample: naive CXCR3- CD8+ T cells from blood. As for subset: CD45RO-CCR7+CD27+CD95- naive CD8+ T cells lacking CXCR3 (TNR3-). The V gene is TRBV7-9, the J gene TRBJ1-1; without DNA, the TCRdb call of TRBD1 cannot be checked. This TCR came from a human donor in good health. Some clones in this sample may be carry-over from other donors' samples. CDR3 residues: CASSLPGTWGTEAFF.